These 21 T cell receptor beta chains share one sample of origin, sequenced in a study of vaccination and CD4 T cells after COVID-19. Researchers used the Oncomine TCR Beta short-read assay to sequence DNA from cultured CD4+ T cells. Each CDR3 protein gets one entry after TCRdb re-called the PCR reads with MiXCR. Here the sample spans 20,000 to 25,000 distinct CDR3 sequences, around two fifths being singletons. These receptors' antigens are unknown. Treatment in this sample: 10-day PBMC culture with coronavirus spike peptide pools or control peptides (ViraFEST assay). The sample consisted of CD4+ T cells from blood, cultured in vitro, taken before SARS-CoV-2 vaccination. The receptor set was obtained from a human donor who had recovered from COVID-19.

The chain links TRBV5-1 to TRBJ2-7; 9 positions agree with TRBD2. This CDR3 spans 15 amino acids. Looked up from germline, CDR1 is SGHRS and CDR2 is YFSETQ. Germline trimming cut 4 bases from V and 2 bases from J; bases unmatched to any gene: 7. CDR3 amino acids: CASSPPSGAAYEQYF. CDR3 DNA: TGCGCCAGCAGCCCTCCTAGCGGGGCGGCCTACGAGCAGTACTTC.

This clonotype was seen a single time. This chain connects TRBV2 to TRBJ2-5; 7 bases line up with TRBD1. Germline CDR1 SNHLY, CDR2 FYNNEI. This CDR3 contains 14 residues. Trimming removed 7 bases from V and 9 bases from J; junction bases left unmatched: 14. The CDR3 spells CASMGTETSRAQYF. CDR3 sequence (DNA): TGTGCCAGCATGGGGACAGAGACTTCGAGGGCCCAGTACTTC.

The chain employs TRBV2 and TRBJ1-2; no clear D gene. CDR1 is SNHLY and CDR2 is FYNNEI in the germline V gene. V was trimmed by 7 bases and J by 3 bases, leaving 9 bases between them. There are 12 residues in the CDR3. The CDR3 is CASKVFDYGYTF. CDR3 DNA: TGTGCCAGCAAGGTTTTCGACTATGGCTACACCTTC.

This clonotype was seen more than once but under ten times. The chain couples TRBV14 to TRBJ1-2; weak D call: TRBD1 (5 bases). This CDR3 region has 11 residues. CDR1 is SGHDN, CDR2 FVKESK, per germline. Deletions cut 2 bases from V and 11 bases from J, with 9 bases between. The CDR3 loop is CASSQYGAYTF. CDR3 nucleotides: TGTGCCAGCAGCCAATACGGGGCGTACACCTTC. Complete variable domain (other parts from reference TRBV14 and TRBJ1-2): EAGVTQFPSHSVIEKGQTVTLRCDPISGHDNLYWYRRVMGKEIKFLLHFVKESKQDESGMPNNRFLAERTGGTYSTLKVQPAELEDSGVYFCASSQYGAYTFGSGTRLTVV.

The V gene is TRBV5-4, the J gene TRBJ2-2; 8 positions agree with TRBD1. Trimming removed 4 bases from V and 5 bases from J; junction bases left unmatched: 7. Germline lookup yields CDR1 SGHNT and CDR2 YYREEE (reference sequence). CDR3 length: 15 amino acids. Written as DNA, the CDR3 is TGTGCCAGCAGCGCGGGGACAGGAGGGACCGGGGAGCTGTTTTTT. This sequence encodes CASSAGTGGTGELFF.

As DNA, the CDR3 is TGTGCCAGCCGAACCACCGGGGTCCACGAGCAGTACTTC. Translation: CASRTTGVHEQYF. The chain has TRBV27 and TRBJ2-7, with D possibly TRBD2 on 5 matching bases. V was shortened by 8 bases and J by 5 bases, with 16 bases between the two germline ends. CDR1 MNHEY and CDR2 SMNVEV come from the germline V gene (reference sequence). The CDR3 is 13 residues long.

The genes are TRBV7-2 and TRBJ2-7; 8 bases are shared with TRBD2. The CDR3 totals 14 residues. Looked up from germline, CDR1 is SGHTA and CDR2 is FQGNSA. Trimming cost V 1 base and J 2 bases; bases outside gene matches: 1. CDR3 bases: TGTGCCAGCAGCTTAGATAGCGGGGCCTACGAGCAGTACTTC. Its translation: CASSLDSGAYEQYF.

This clonotype was detected a few times. This chain links TRBV28 with TRBJ1-5, with no clear D. The CDR3 spans 12 residues. In germline, CDR1 is MDHEN, CDR2 SYDVKM. Trimming removed 6 bases at V and 6 bases at J, with 9 bases between. CDR3 residues: CASSHAFQPQHF. Written as DNA, the CDR3 is TGTGCCAGCAGCCACGCCTTTCAGCCCCAGCATTTT.

There are a few counts of this clonotype. As DNA, the CDR3 is TGTGCCAGCAGGCGAAGACTAGCGGGGGGACAGGTTACGCAGTATTTT. This encodes CASRRRLAGGQVTQYF. The rearrangement uses TRBV7-2 and TRBJ2-3; 13 positions match TRBD2. The CDR3 loop spans 16 amino acids. The J segment lost 8 bases and the V segment lost 6 bases, leaving 11 bases of the junction unmatched. Germline CDR1 SGHTA, CDR2 FQGNSA.

In this sample, this clonotype turned up a few times. The rearrangement joins TRBV6-1 to TRBJ2-6; TRBD1 matches at 8 bases. Germline CDR1 reads MNHNS; CDR2 reads SASEGT. The CDR3 is 14 residues long. Unmatched junction bases numbered 2, after V lost 6 bases and J lost 4 bases. CDR3 residues: CASRGTGGANVLTF. CDR3 DNA: TGTGCCAGCAGGGGGACAGGAGGGGCCAACGTCCTGACTTTC.

The V and J genes are TRBV6-1 and TRBJ1-2; D gene ambiguous. V lost 7 bases and J 6 bases, leaving 15 bases between the germline ends. Looked up from germline, CDR1 is MNHNS and CDR2 is SASEGT. The CDR3 has 13 residues. The CDR3 coding sequence is TGTGCCAGCACCCCGAACTATAGGGATGGCTACACCTTC. Protein sequence: CASTPNYRDGYTF.

The J gene is TRBJ2-5, the V gene TRBV6-2 or TRBV6-3; 11 nucleotides match TRBD2. Germline values: CDR1 MNHEY, CDR2 SVGEGT. This CDR3 has 16 amino acids. Germline trimming cut 7 bases from V and 2 bases from J; bases unmatched to any gene: 9. CDR3 nucleotides: TGTGCCAGCACTAGCGGGAGGCGTCTTGGGCAAGAGACCCAGTACTTC. Its translation is CASTSGRRLGQETQYF.

V and J are TRBV6-5 and TRBJ2-4; D gene unclear. V was shortened by 6 bases and J by 0 bases, with 15 bases between the two germline ends. CDR1 MNHEY and CDR2 SVGAGI come from the germline V gene. This CDR3 comprises 16 residues. The CDR3 here is CASSYPAGPAKNIQYF. CDR3 coding DNA: TGTGCCAGCAGCTACCCAGCAGGCCCAGCCAAAAACATTCAGTACTTC.

V is TRBV6-5 and J is TRBJ1-2, with D unclear. Trimming removed 8 bases at V and 0 bases at J, with 4 bases between. This CDR3 has 11 amino acids. Looked up from germline, CDR1 is MNHEY and CDR2 is SVGAGI. The CDR3 reads CASGSNYGYTF. CDR3 nucleotide sequence: TGTGCCAGCGGTTCTAACTATGGCTACACCTTC.

This clonotype has only a few counts. The chain uses TRBV20-1 and TRBJ1-5; TRBD1 is a possible D gene (5 bases). The CDR3 runs 13 residues. Germline V gene data show CDR1 as DFQATT and CDR2 as SNEGSKA (reference sequence). Deletions cut 7 bases from V and 1 base from J, with 11 bases between. For the CDR3, the DNA is TGCAGTGTCGGGGGGAAGAGCAATCAGCCCCAGCATTTT. It translates to CSVGGKSNQPQHF.

This clonotype was seen only a few times. As DNA, the CDR3 is TGTGCCAGCAGCCCGGTCATCAGGGTTGGTGAAAAACTGTTTTTT. It codes for CASSPVIRVGEKLFF. This chain links TRBV7-2 with TRBJ1-4; D perhaps matches TRBD1 (5 bases). In germline, CDR1 is SGHTA, CDR2 FQGNSA. CDR3 length: 15 amino acids. Trimming took 5 bases from V and 7 from J, leaving 17 bases between them.

The V call is TRBV20-1, the J call TRBJ2-1, with D possibly matching TRBD1 (5 bases). Between the trimmed V and J ends, which lost 5 bases and 4 bases, there was a span of 24 bases. Germline CDR1 reads DFQATT; CDR2 reads SNEGSKA (reference sequence). There are 17 residues in the CDR3. The CDR3 is CSADRPWGRNKYNEQFF. CDR3 nucleotides: TGCAGTGCTGATCGTCCGTGGGGCAGAAATAAATACAATGAGCAGTTCTTC.

The chain links TRBV7-2 to TRBJ2-5, with D possibly called TRBD1 or TRBD2 (7 bases each). CDR1 and CDR2 from the germline V gene are SGHTA and FQGNSA. V lost 2 bases and J 5 bases, leaving 15 bases between the germline ends. The CDR3 is 15 amino acids. The chain's CDR3 is CASSLLGRGGETQYF. DNA of the CDR3: TGTGCCAGCAGCTTATTGGGCAGGGGGGGGGAGACCCAGTACTTC. The full variable domain, completed using reference TRBV7-2 and TRBJ2-5, is GAGVSQSPSNKVTEKGKDVELRCDPISGHTALYWYRQSLGQGLEFLIYFQGNSAPDKSGLPSDRFSAERTGGSVSTLTIQRTQQEDSAVYLCASSLLGRGGETQYFGPGTRLLVL.

This clonotype was seen more than once but under ten times. The chain carries TRBV20-1 and TRBJ1-5, with 9 bases fitting TRBD1. The CDR3 is 14 amino acids. V gave up 6 bases and J gave up 3 bases; unmatched junction bases: 6. The germline gives CDR1 DFQATT, CDR2 SNEGSKA (reference sequence). For the CDR3, the DNA is TGCAGTGCGACCGGGACAGGGACCAATCAGCCCCAGCATTTT. It encodes CSATGTGTNQPQHF.

The chain is built from TRBV10-3 and TRBJ1-1, with D perhaps matching TRBD1 (5 bases). This CDR3 is built from 14 residues. Trimming took 1 base from V and 5 from J, leaving 11 bases between them. CDR1 ENHRY and CDR2 SYGVKD come from the germline V gene. The CDR3 is CAISEYGGGTEAFF. The CDR3 DNA reads as TGTGCCATCAGTGAGTACGGGGGGGGGACTGAAGCTTTCTTT.

This clonotype showed up just a few times. The chain couples TRBV11-3 to TRBJ1-2; 7 positions agree with TRBD1. The CDR3 is 13 amino acids. The V and J ends lost 3 bases and 8 bases, in that order; junction bases with no gene match: 6. CDR1 is SGHNT, CDR2 YENEEA, per germline. In nucleotides, the CDR3 is TGTGCCAGCAGCTTGGGACAGCTCGGGGGCTACACCTTC. This sequence encodes CASSLGQLGGYTF. The variable domain in full, completed from reference TRBV11-3 and TRBJ1-2, reads EAGVVQSPRYKIIEKKQPVAFWCNPISGHNTLYWYLQNLGQGPELLIRYENEEAVDDSQLPKDRFSAERLKGVDSTLKIQPAELGDSAVYLCASSLGQLGGYTFGSGTRLTVV.